This T cell receptor (beta chain) emerged from a study of T-cell memory formation after mild COVID-19. Whole-study findings and limits: CD4/CD8 balance held among clones contracting day 15 to 85, and later expanders leaned CD4+.

This clonotype came up a few times. What it binds is not known. J lost 6 bases, V lost 5 bases, and 12 bases had no gene match. The CDR3 has 15 amino acids. The germline CDR1 and CDR2 sequences are SGHTA and FQGNSA. TCRdb re-analysed the 5' RACE reads in MiXCR, keeping a single row per CDR3 protein. The sample lists approximately 430,000 distinct CDR3 sequences, 23% occurring once. Sequenced: PBMCs or a T cell subset sorted from them (not recorded which). V gene TRBV7-2 combines with J gene TRBJ1-1; TRBD1 aligns across 7 bases. This TCR was sampled from an adult woman who had mild COVID-19 (a few samples of this study predate the infection). Cell type and time point are not known. The DNA of the CDR3 is TGTGCCAGCAGCCCCGACAGGGTAGGAAACTCTGAAGCTTTCTTT. Translating gives CASSPDRVGNSEAFF.